Following are 14 T cell receptor beta chains from one sample sequenced in a study of identical twins. Via MiXCR, TCRdb re-called the 5' RACE reads, giving one row per CDR3 protein. The sample has under 350,000 distinct CDR3 sequences, roughly 9.8% seen once; the top ten hold about 7.1%. These sequences were also reported in another study, on yellow fever vaccine responses in identical twins.

Sample: CD8+ T cells sorted from blood. The receptors derive from a woman aged 18-35 years in good health.

This clonotype was found a few times. The rearrangement uses TRBV6-1 and TRBJ1-5; 10 positions agree with TRBD1. Trimming at V came to 6 bases and at J to 5 bases, leaving 4 bases not matched to a gene. The CDR3 is 14 residues long. CDR1 is MNHNS, CDR2 SASEGT, per germline. CDR3 amino acids: CASRLGTGDQPQHF. In nucleotides, the CDR3 is TGTGCCAGCAGGCTCGGGACAGGGGATCAGCCCCAGCATTTT.

The chain has TRBV27 and TRBJ1-4; D might be TRBD1 (6 bases). The length of the CDR3 is 15 residues. Germline V gene lookup returns CDR1 MNHEY and CDR2 SMNVEV (reference sequence). Trimming left V 5 bases short and J 8 bases short, with 18 bases between. The CDR3 loop reads CASSADSGPAEKLFF. CDR3 sequence (DNA): TGTGCCAGCAGTGCGGACAGCGGGCCGGCCGAAAAACTGTTTTTT.

The chain employs TRBV20-1 and TRBJ2-6; either TRBD1 or TRBD2 may fit D (6 bases each). This CDR3 contains 14 residues. CDR1 and CDR2 from the germline V gene are DFQATT and SNEGSKA (reference sequence). Trimming stripped 7 bases from V and 1 base from J, with 11 bases between. CDR3 sequence reads: CSVGGLSGANVLTF. In DNA form, the CDR3 reads TGCAGTGTAGGGGGACTTTCTGGGGCCAACGTCCTGACTTTC.

This clonotype was recorded many times. The J gene is TRBJ2-1, the V gene TRBV12-3 or TRBV12-4; 8 bases fit TRBD1. J was trimmed by 7 bases and V by 5 bases; bases with no gene match: 4. The CDR3 covers 13 residues. CDR3 sequence (DNA): TGTGCCAGCAGTACAGGGGGAAGAAATGAGCAGTTCTTC. It is translated as CASSTGGRNEQFF.

In its sample, this clonotype was seen a few times. The chain is built from TRBV7-8 and TRBJ2-2; possible D gene TRBD2, 5 bases. CDR1 SGHVS and CDR2 FQNEAQ come from the germline V gene. This CDR3 region has 14 residues. Trimming took 4 bases from V and 8 from J, leaving 14 bases between them. CDR3 sequence: CASSSPDLAGELFF. The DNA of the CDR3 is TGTGCCAGCAGCTCTCCTGACTTAGCGGGGGAGCTGTTTTTT.

This clonotype was counted ten times or more. V gene TRBV7-9 combines with J gene TRBJ2-1, with D possibly being TRBD2 (6 bases). CDR1 and CDR2 (germline): SEHNR, FQNEAQ (reference sequence). This CDR3 region has 13 residues. V dropped 5 bases and J dropped 5 bases, with 10 bases sitting between them. CDR3: CASSPGLNNEQFF. Here the CDR3 DNA reads TGTGCCAGCAGCCCCGGACTAAACAATGAGCAGTTCTTC.

The rearrangement uses TRBV12-3 or TRBV12-4 and TRBJ2-7, with unresolved D. V was clipped by 3 bases and J by 4 bases, with 10 bases between them. This CDR3 spans 13 amino acids. The CDR3 DNA reads as TGTGCCAGCAGTTTCTTTAAGGGTTACGAGCAGTACTTC. Translation: CASSFFKGYEQYF.

The chain has TRBV9 and TRBJ2-1; D remains ambiguous. CDR3 size: 13 residues. The V and J ends lost 1 base and 4 bases respectively, with 6 bases between them. Germline V gene lookup returns CDR1 SGDLS and CDR2 YYNGEE. The CDR3 DNA is TGTGCCAGCAGCGTAAACGCTTACAATGAGCAGTTCTTC. It specifies CASSVNAYNEQFF.

The rearrangement links TRBV7-9 to TRBJ2-7; 7 bases align to TRBD1. The V and J ends lost 6 bases and 3 bases, in that order; junction bases with no gene match: 5. Germline CDR1 and CDR2: SEHNR and FQNEAQ (reference sequence). The CDR3 has 13 amino acids. The CDR3 coding sequence is TGTGCCAGCAGGGCAGGGGGTAACTACGAGCAGTACTTC. Protein sequence: CASRAGGNYEQYF.

This CDR3 reads CASSLIPGVDTEAFF. The DNA of the CDR3 is TGTGCCAGCAGCTTAATTCCGGGGGTAGACACTGAAGCTTTCTTT. The rearrangement uses TRBV11-1 and TRBJ1-1; TRBD1 might be the D (5 bases). The CDR3 sequence is 15 residues long. Trimming removed 2 bases at V and 3 bases at J, with 13 bases between. The germline CDR1 and CDR2 sequences are SGHAT and FQDESV (reference sequence). Looking up the rest from reference TRBV11-1 and TRBJ1-1 gives the full variable domain: EAEVAQSPRYKITEKSQAVAFWCDPISGHATLYWYRQILGQGPELLVQFQDESVVDDSQLPKDRFSAERLKGVDSTLKIQPAELGDSAMYLCASSLIPGVDTEAFFGQGTRLTVV.

This clonotype was counted many times. V gene TRBV20-1 combines with J gene TRBJ2-7, with D possibly matching TRBD2 (6 bases). The CDR3 covers 14 residues. Germline assignment: CDR1 DFQATT and CDR2 SNEGSKA (reference sequence). V lost 7 bases and J lost 1, with 17 bases in between. CDR3 DNA sequence: TGCAGTGGGTGGGCCGGCGGGGATTCCTACGAGCAGTACTTC. Its translation: CSGWAGGDSYEQYF.

This clonotype was picked up many times. The gene calls are TRBV14 and TRBJ1-1; no definite D call. The CDR3 length is 13 residues. Between the trimmed V and J ends, which lost 4 bases and 10 bases, there was a span of 16 bases. CDR1 is SGHDN and CDR2 is FVKESK in the germline V gene. The CDR3 DNA follows: TGTGCCAGCAGCCTGCTCGGGAAACTAGGAGCTTTCTTT. Translation: CASSLLGKLGAFF.

This clonotype was detected only a few times. The chain carries TRBV20-1 and TRBJ2-1, with D uncertain. CDR1 is DFQATT and CDR2 is SNEGSKA in the germline V gene (reference sequence). The CDR3 is made up of 11 amino acids. V dropped 3 bases and J dropped 10 bases, with 10 bases sitting between them. For the CDR3, the DNA is TGCAGTGCTAGTAAACTGCCAGAGCAGTTCTTC. As protein: CSASKLPEQFF.

The genes are TRBV6-1 and TRBJ2-7; 9 bases map to TRBD2. The CDR3 totals 16 residues. In germline, CDR1 is MNHNS, CDR2 SASEGT. With V trimmed by 7 bases and J by 5 bases, 15 bases remained unmatched. CDR3 amino acids: CASNISPSGEGDEQYF. In DNA form, the CDR3 reads TGTGCCAGCAACATCTCACCTAGCGGGGAAGGGGACGAGCAGTACTTC.